A single sample is the source of the 28 T cell receptor beta chains below, sequenced in a study of blood T cells in healthy people across ages (dated by TCRdb to the mid-2010s). The library was obtained by 5' RACE. The data were produced on an Illumina HiSeq 2500. A second PCR of roughly 6 to 11 cycles was performed with a sample-barcoded 5' primer and a J-beta primer mix. TCRdb trimmed public reads at Q25 via fastp, called clones via MiXCR and kept in-frame beta chains. Every entry covers one CDR3 protein and lists the most common genes and DNA from its rows. Counted in this sample were around 700,000 distinct CDR3 sequences; around 25% of them appeared once. More than 8.5% of the sample lies in the top ten. This sample also belongs to another study, concerning T cells of mothers and their children.

The material sequenced was blood. The receptor set was obtained from a boy younger than 18 in good health.

The V gene is TRBV2, the J gene TRBJ2-5; D call uncertain. TRBJ2-1 explains the end of the DNA better; the J call may be wrong. The CDR3 totals 11 residues. CDR1 and CDR2 from the germline V gene are SNHLY and FYNNEI. The chain's CDR3 is CASTSSYEQFF. DNA of the CDR3: TGTGCCAGCACCTCTTCATACGAGCAGTTCTTC.

This clonotype was seen only once. The chain employs TRBV12-3 or TRBV12-4 and TRBJ1-2; D gene uncertain. This CDR3 is built from 15 residues. V was pared by 7 bases and J by 5 bases, with 20 bases between. CDR3 loop: CASKEELGPSYGYTF. The CDR3 DNA sequence: TGTGCCAGCAAGGAGGAGTTAGGGCCATCTTATGGCTACACCTTC.

This clonotype came up a few times. The genes are TRBV6-6 and TRBJ2-5; TRBD2 aligns across 7 bases. J lost 4 bases, V lost 2 bases, and 4 bases had no gene match. CDR1 and CDR2 from the germline V gene are MNHNY and SVGAGI (reference sequence). The length of the CDR3 is 14 residues. This CDR3 is CASSYPGEGETQYF. The CDR3 DNA reads as TGTGCCAGCAGTTACCCGGGGGAGGGAGAGACCCAGTACTTC.

This clonotype was seen a handful of times. The chain combines TRBV24-1 with TRBJ2-5; D is perhaps TRBD2 (6 bases). CDR1 is KGHDR, CDR2 SFDVKD, per germline. With 5 bases removed from V and 5 bases from J, the gap between germline ends came to 11 bases. The CDR3 is made up of 13 amino acids. This CDR3 reads CATSVTSWETQYF. CDR3 nucleotides: TGTGCCACCAGTGTGACTAGTTGGGAGACCCAGTACTTC.

Turning to this clonotype: An end of the junction differs from the germline gene, which may be a read error. V gene TRBV7-7 combines with J gene TRBJ2-5; no firm D call. Germline-derived CDR1 and CDR2 are SSHAT and FNYEAQ (reference sequence). The CDR3 totals 11 residues. The CDR3 bases are TGTGCTAGCAGGAGTGGGGAGACCCAGTACTTC. This gives the protein CASRSGETQYF.

This clonotype was seen a handful of times. The chain is built from TRBV2 and TRBJ2-5; 8 nucleotides align to TRBD2. The germline gives CDR1 SNHLY, CDR2 FYNNEI. Trimming took 4 bases from V and 4 from J; bases not matched to a gene: 11. The CDR3 loop spans 16 amino acids. The CDR3 coding sequence is TGTGCCAGCAGTGTCTATCGGGGGGGTATAGGAGAGACCCAGTACTTC. Translated: CASSVYRGGIGETQYF.

The chain employs TRBV5-4 and TRBJ2-1, with a tentative D call TRBD1 (6 bases). The CDR3 totals 15 residues. V was shortened by 0 bases and J by 4 bases, with 11 bases between the two germline ends. CDR1 is SGHNT, CDR2 YYREEE, per germline (reference sequence). The CDR3 loop reads CASSLAGGQYNEQFF. The CDR3 region has the DNA TGTGCCAGCAGCTTGGCCGGAGGACAGTACAATGAGCAGTTCTTC.

The chain joins TRBV6-1 to TRBJ2-5; 9 nucleotides line up with TRBD2. The V and J ends lost 4 bases and 2 bases, in that order; junction bases with no gene match: 17. The CDR3 has 19 residues. CDR1 MNHNS and CDR2 SASEGT come from the germline V gene. CDR3 loop: CASSAGNRGLAGTQETQYF. CDR3 DNA sequence: TGTGCCAGCAGTGCCGGAAACAGGGGTCTAGCGGGGACTCAAGAGACCCAGTACTTC.

This clonotype was seen a handful of times. V is TRBV29-1 and J is TRBJ2-1, with 9 bases fitting TRBD1. CDR1 SQVTM and CDR2 ANQGSEA come from the germline V gene. J lost 14 bases, V lost 7 bases, and 6 bases had no gene match. CDR3 size: 10 residues. The CDR3 spells CSGGGDREFF. CDR3 DNA sequence: TGCAGCGGGGGGGGGGACAGGGAGTTCTTC.

J is TRBJ2-2 and V is TRBV7-2, with 11 bases fitting TRBD2. Per germline, CDR1 SGHTA and CDR2 FQGNSA. Trimming removed 5 bases from V and 4 bases from J; junction bases left unmatched: 6. The CDR3 sequence is 16 residues long. CDR3 in DNA: TGTGCCAGCAGCCCGACTAGCGGGATCGGCACCGGGGAGCTGTTTTTT. Translation gives CASSPTSGIGTGELFF.

This clonotype was observed a few times. The V and J genes are TRBV4-1 and TRBJ2-5; the D gene is possibly TRBD1 (6 bases). CDR1 MGHRA and CDR2 YSYEKL come from the germline V gene. This CDR3 spans 14 amino acids. The V end was cut by 0 bases, the J end by 11 bases, with 16 bases between. The CDR3 is CASSQDRGPYSQYF. The CDR3 region has the DNA TGCGCCAGCAGCCAAGACAGGGGTCCTTACTCGCAGTACTTC.

As regards this clonotype: One end of the junction does not line up with germline, which may come from a read error. The chain links TRBV5-5 to TRBJ2-7, with D possibly matching TRBD1 (6 bases). This CDR3 is 13 amino acids long. The germline V gene encodes CDR1 SGHKS and CDR2 YYEKEE (reference sequence). The CDR3 is CASSASHGTKEDF. Written as DNA, the CDR3 is TGTGCCAGCAGCGCATCCCACGGGACAAAAGAGGACTTC.

This chain connects TRBV29-1 to TRBJ2-7; TRBD2 is a possible D gene (6 bases). Germline V gene data show CDR1 as SQVTM and CDR2 as ANQGSEA. The CDR3 is 13 amino acids. Trimming removed 0 bases at V and 3 bases at J, with 9 bases between. CDR3 sequence (DNA): TGCAGCGTTGAAGATATCGGGGGCTACGAGCAGTACTTC. Protein sequence: CSVEDIGGYEQYF.

V gene TRBV20-1 combines with J gene TRBJ1-5; no definite D call. Trimming removed 1 base at V and 0 bases at J, with 4 bases between. The CDR3 is 13 residues long. Germline V CDR1 and CDR2: DFQATT, SNEGSKA (reference sequence). The chain's CDR3 is CSARVASNQPQHF. CDR3 bases: TGCAGTGCTAGAGTCGCTAGCAATCAGCCCCAGCATTTT.

This clonotype was counted between two and nine times. The V gene is TRBV6-5, the J gene TRBJ1-2; 7 nucleotides line up with TRBD1. With V trimmed by 2 bases and J by 8 bases, 8 bases remained unmatched. Germline assignment: CDR1 MNHEY and CDR2 SVGAGI. The CDR3 is 14 residues long. The CDR3 sequence is CASSYPGPGGGYTF. In nucleotides, the CDR3 is TGTGCCAGCAGTTACCCAGGGCCAGGGGGAGGCTACACCTTC.

This clonotype was counted only a few times. V is TRBV20-1 and J is TRBJ2-7; D not resolved. The CDR3 runs 14 residues. The V and J ends lost 5 bases and 3 bases respectively, with 17 bases between them. Germline CDR1 is DFQATT and CDR2 is SNEGSKA (reference sequence). CDR3 DNA: TGCAGTGCTCAGACTGGATGGGAATACTACGAGCAGTACTTC. Amino acid sequence: CSAQTGWEYYEQYF.

The rearrangement links TRBV29-1 to TRBJ1-2; no reliable D call. This CDR3 is 16 amino acids long. V was cut by 7 bases and J by 4 bases, with 25 bases left in between. Germline V gene lookup returns CDR1 SQVTM and CDR2 ANQGSEA. In DNA form, the CDR3 reads TGCAGCGCTAGAGCGATGGAATGGGCCTTCCTCTATGGCTACACCTTC. The encoded protein is CSARAMEWAFLYGYTF.

The chain has TRBV13 and TRBJ1-2; 9 nucleotides line up with TRBD1. J was trimmed by 5 bases and V by 5 bases; bases with no gene match: 6. This CDR3 region has 14 residues. The germline V gene encodes CDR1 PRHDT and CDR2 FYEKMQ (reference sequence). The CDR3 loop reads CASSPGGTGYGYTF. The CDR3 DNA follows: TGTGCCAGCAGCCCCGGAGGGACAGGGTATGGCTACACCTTC. Supplemented by reference TRBV13 and TRBJ1-2, the full variable domain reads AAGVIQSPRHLIKEKRETATLKCYPIPRHDTVYWYQQGPGQDPQFLISFYEKMQSDKGSIPDRFSAQQFSDYHSELNMSSLELGDSALYFCASSPGGTGYGYTFGSGTRLTVV.

The V call is TRBV11-2, the J call TRBJ2-5, with 10 bases fitting TRBD2. Germline V CDR1 and CDR2: SGHAT, FQNNGV. The junction had 2 bases not matched to a gene; V was cut back by 0 bases and J by 4 bases. This CDR3 spans 15 amino acids. The CDR3 DNA reads TGTGCCAGCAGCTTAGAAGCGGGGGGGCCAGAGACCCAGTACTTC. It yields the protein CASSLEAGGPETQYF.

This clonotype was detected only a few times. This chain connects TRBV7-3 to TRBJ1-1; 7 positions agree with TRBD1. The CDR3 loop spans 14 amino acids. Germline V gene lookup returns CDR1 SGHTA and CDR2 FQGTGA. V trimming: 5 bases; J trimming: 4 bases; junction bases outside the gene matches: 7. The CDR3 DNA sequence: TGTGCCAGCAGCACTCGGAGGGGGCTCACTGAAGCTTTCTTT. It encodes CASSTRRGLTEAFF. Using reference TRBV7-3 and TRBJ1-1 for the parts outside the CDR3, the full variable domain is GAGVSQTPSNKVTEKGKYVELRCDPISGHTALYWYRQSLGQGPEFLIYFQGTGAADDSGLPNDRFFAVRPEGSVSTLKIQRTERGDSAVYLCASSTRRGLTEAFFGQGTRLTVV.

The CDR3 nucleotides are TGTGCCACCCTACGAGGCACCAATGAGCAGTTCTTC. Translation gives CATLRGTNEQFF. The chain employs TRBV6-5 and TRBJ2-1; D is unresolved. This CDR3 has 12 amino acids. V gave up 10 bases and J gave up 6 bases, with 13 bases separating them. Germline assignment: CDR1 MNHEY and CDR2 SVGAGI.

Only one count was recorded for this clonotype. The chain links TRBV13 to TRBJ2-5; 9 positions agree with TRBD2. The CDR3 contains 15 residues. CDR1 is PRHDT and CDR2 is FYEKMQ in the germline V gene (reference sequence). J was trimmed by 1 base and V by 5 bases; bases with no gene match: 5. The CDR3 nucleotides read TGTGCCAGCAGCCCCGCTAGCGGGGCCCAAGAGACCCAGTACTTC. Translating gives CASSPASGAQETQYF.

This clonotype was recorded a few times. The chain employs TRBV5-1 and TRBJ1-2; the match to TRBD1 covers 10 bases. Germline V gene lookup returns CDR1 SGHRS and CDR2 YFSETQ. The CDR3 sequence is 15 residues long. The ends lost 4 bases at V and 4 bases at J; junction bases unmatched: 7. Written as DNA, the CDR3 is TGCGCCAGCAGCCCCGGGACAGGGGAACGCTATGGCTACACCTTC. The encoded protein is CASSPGTGERYGYTF.

The sample holds a few counts of this clonotype. V and J are TRBV28 and TRBJ2-7; no clear D. The V and J ends lost 6 bases and 5 bases respectively, with 11 bases between them. The germline V gene encodes CDR1 MDHEN and CDR2 SYDVKM. CDR3 length: 12 residues. CDR3 region: CASSPLEDEQYF. The DNA of the CDR3 is TGTGCCAGCAGCCCACTTGAGGACGAGCAGTACTTC. Full variable domain (rest looked up from reference TRBV28 and TRBJ2-7): DVKVTQSSRYLVKRTGEKVFLECVQDMDHENMFWYRQDPGLGLRLIYFSYDVKMKEKGDIPEGYSVSREKKERFSLILESASTNQTSMYLCASSPLEDEQYFGPGTRLTVT.

The rearrangement links TRBV11-2 to TRBJ2-7; 8 bases are shared with TRBD1. CDR1 and CDR2 (germline): SGHAT, FQNNGV. V dropped 5 bases and J dropped 2; count of bases not matched to a gene: 5. The CDR3 loop spans 14 amino acids. The CDR3 is CASSLRTGTYEQYF. The CDR3 DNA follows: TGTGCCAGCAGCCTCCGGACAGGGACCTACGAGCAGTACTTC.

This clonotype was counted between two and nine times. The rearrangement uses TRBV27 and TRBJ2-7, with TRBD2 matching 7 bases. The ends lost 2 bases at V and 3 bases at J; junction bases unmatched: 4. The CDR3 length is 14 residues. The germline gives CDR1 MNHEY, CDR2 SMNVEV (reference sequence). The CDR3 loop is CASSLQRDSYEQYF. The DNA for the CDR3 is TGTGCCAGCAGTTTACAGCGGGATAGCTACGAGCAGTACTTC.

This clonotype has only one observation. This chain links TRBV19 with TRBJ2-7; D is unresolved. Germline CDR1 reads LNHDA; CDR2 reads SQIVND (reference sequence). There are 13 residues in the CDR3. The V end was cut by 1 base, the J end by 0 bases, with 4 bases between. The CDR3 region is CASSIGGSYEQYF. The CDR3 nucleotides read TGTGCCAGTAGTATAGGAGGCTCCTACGAGCAGTACTTC.

This clonotype was found once. V usage is TRBV20-1 and J usage is TRBJ2-5; 10 nucleotides line up with TRBD2. The CDR3 loop spans 13 amino acids. Germline V gene sequence: CDR1 DFQATT, CDR2 SNEGSKA (reference sequence). The V and J ends lost 8 bases and 5 bases, in that order; junction bases with no gene match: 8. The CDR3 region is CSSSGGAFETQYF. In nucleotides, the CDR3 is TGCAGTTCCAGCGGGGGGGCCTTCGAGACCCAGTACTTC.